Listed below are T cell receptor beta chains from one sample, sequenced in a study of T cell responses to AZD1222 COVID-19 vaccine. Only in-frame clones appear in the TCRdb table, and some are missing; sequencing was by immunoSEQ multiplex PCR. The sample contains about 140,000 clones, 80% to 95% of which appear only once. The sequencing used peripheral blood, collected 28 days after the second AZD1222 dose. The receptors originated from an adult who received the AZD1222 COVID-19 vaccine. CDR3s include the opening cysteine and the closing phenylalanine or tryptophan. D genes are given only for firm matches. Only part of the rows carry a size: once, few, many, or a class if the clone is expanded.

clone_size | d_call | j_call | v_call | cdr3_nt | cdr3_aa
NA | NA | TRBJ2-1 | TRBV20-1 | TGCAGTGCGCTACAGGGAACTGAGCAGTTCTTC | CSALQGTEQFF
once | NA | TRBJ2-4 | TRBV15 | TGTGCCACCAGCAGAGGGACCTCGGACGATCAGTACTTC | CATSRGTSDDQYF
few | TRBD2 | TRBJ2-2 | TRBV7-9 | TGTGCCAGCAGCCGTCTAGCGGGAGCAGTCGGGGAGCTGTTTTTT | CASSRLAGAVGELFF
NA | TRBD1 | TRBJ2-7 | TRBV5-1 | TGCGCCAGCAGCTTCTCCGGGACAGGGAATCGCGAGCAGTACTTC | CASSFSGTGNREQYF
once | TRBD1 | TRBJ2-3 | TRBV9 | TGTGCCAGCACTGGACAGGGGGGCACAGATACGCAGTATTTT | CASTGQGGTDTQYF
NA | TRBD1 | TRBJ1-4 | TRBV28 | TGTGCCAGCAGTTCGCTAACCGGGACAGGGCGGGAAAAACTGTTTTTT | CASSSLTGTGREKLFF
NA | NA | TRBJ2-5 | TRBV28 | TGTGCCAGCAGACCCAACTACAGAGACCAAGAGACCCAGTACTTC | CASRPNYRDQETQYF
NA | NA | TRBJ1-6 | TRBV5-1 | TGCGCCAGCAGCTTAGGTACAGCGACCAGTAATTCACCCCTCCACTTT | CASSLGTATSNSPLHF
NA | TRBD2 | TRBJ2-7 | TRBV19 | TGTGCCAGTAGTATATCGTTAGCGGGGGCCTACGAGCAGTACTTC | CASSISLAGAYEQYF
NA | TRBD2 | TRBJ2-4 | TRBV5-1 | TGCGCCAGCAGCCCCCGCGTGGGGGAGGGAATAGCCAAAAACATTCAGTACTTC | CASSPRVGEGIAKNIQYF
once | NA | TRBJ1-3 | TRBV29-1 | TGCAGCGGATACTGGGCGGCCTCTGGAAACACCATATATTTT | CSGYWAASGNTIYF
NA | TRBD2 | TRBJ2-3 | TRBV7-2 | TGTGCCAGTGGACTAGCGGGAGCGGCAGATACGCAGTATTTT | CASGLAGAADTQYF
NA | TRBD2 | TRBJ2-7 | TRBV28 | TGTGCCAGCAGAACTAGCGCAGCCTACGAGCAGTACTTC | CASRTSAAYEQYF
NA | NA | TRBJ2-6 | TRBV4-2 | TGTGCCAGCAGCTTACTAGCTTATGGGGCCAACGTCCTGACTTTC | CASSLLAYGANVLTF
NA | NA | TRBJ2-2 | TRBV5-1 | TGCGCCAGCAGCTTAGGTTTCGTCGCCACCGGGGAGCTGTTTTTT | CASSLGFVATGELFF
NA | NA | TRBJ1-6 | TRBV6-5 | TGTGCCAGCAGTTCCTCCGGGACGGCGAATTCACCCCTCCACTTT | CASSSSGTANSPLHF
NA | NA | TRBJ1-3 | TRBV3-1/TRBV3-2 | TGTGCCAGCAGCCACCAGGGATTTGGAAACACCATATATTTT | CASSHQGFGNTIYF
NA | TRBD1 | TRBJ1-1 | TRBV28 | TGTGCCAGCAGTTTTGCGGGACAGCATTGGGGGGGCACTGAAGCTTTCTTT | CASSFAGQHWGGTEAFF
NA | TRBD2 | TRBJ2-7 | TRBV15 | TGTGCCACCAGCAGAGGGAGCGGGAGTGACGAGCAGTACTTC | CATSRGSGSDEQYF
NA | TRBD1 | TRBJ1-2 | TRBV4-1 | TGCGCCAGCAGCCAAGATCGCGGGACAGCATATGGCTACACCTTC | CASSQDRGTAYGYTF
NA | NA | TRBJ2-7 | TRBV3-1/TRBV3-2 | TGTGCCAGCTCCTCGTCGGCCCACGAGCAGTACTTC | CASSSSAHEQYF
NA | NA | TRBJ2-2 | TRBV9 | TGTGCCAGCAGCCTGGTCTCCTCCGACACCGGGGAGCTGTTTTTT | CASSLVSSDTGELFF
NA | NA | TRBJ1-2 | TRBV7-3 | TGTGCCAGCAGCACTACCCAGGGATACGGCTACACCTTC | CASSTTQGYGYTF
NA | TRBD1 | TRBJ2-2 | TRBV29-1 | TGCAGCGTGGGACAGGGAGGTGGCACCGGGGAGCTGTTTTTT | CSVGQGGGTGELFF
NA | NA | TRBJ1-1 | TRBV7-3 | TGTGCCAGCAGCCCAACCAACAGGTTTTCGAACACTGAAGCTTTCTTT | CASSPTNRFSNTEAFF
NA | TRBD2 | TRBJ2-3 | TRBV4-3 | TGCGCCAGCAGCCAACAGGGACTAGCGGGAGATACGCAGTATTTT | CASSQQGLAGDTQYF
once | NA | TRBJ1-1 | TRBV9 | TGTGCCAGCAGCCCGAGGACAATCTTGAACACTGAAGCTTTCTTT | CASSPRTILNTEAFF
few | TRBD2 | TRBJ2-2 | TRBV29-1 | TGCAGCGCCCGAGGCCTAGCGGGAGGGACCGGGGAGCTGTTTTTT | CSARGLAGGTGELFF
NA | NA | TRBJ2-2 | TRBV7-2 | TGTGCCAGCAGAAGGTCGAACACCGGGGAGCTGTTTTTT | CASRRSNTGELFF
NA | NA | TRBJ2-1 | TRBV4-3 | TGCGCCAGCAGCCAAGATGGGGGGACTCGTTACAATGAGCAGTTCTTC | CASSQDGGTRYNEQFF
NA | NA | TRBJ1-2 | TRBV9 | TGTGCCAGCAGCCCCGATCCGAGCAACTATGGCTACACCTTC | CASSPDPSNYGYTF
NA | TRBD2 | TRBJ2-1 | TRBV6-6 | TGTGCCAGCAGTTCAAGCGGGAGGGGCGACAATGAGCAGTTCTTC | CASSSSGRGDNEQFF
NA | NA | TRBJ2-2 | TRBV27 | TGTGCCAGCAGGGAGCTGTTTTTT | CASRELFF
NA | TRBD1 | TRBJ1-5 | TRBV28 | TGTGCCAGCACTGACAGGGGGCAAGGGAGCAATCAGCCCCAGCATTTT | CASTDRGQGSNQPQHF
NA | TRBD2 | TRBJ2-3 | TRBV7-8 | TGTGCCAGCAGCTTAGTACTAGCGGGATCCGGGCGCACAGATACGCAGTATTTT | CASSLVLAGSGRTDTQYF
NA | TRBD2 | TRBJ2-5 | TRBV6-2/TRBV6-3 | TGTGCCAGCAGTTACGGATGGGGGACTAGCGGGATAGAGACCCAGTACTTC | CASSYGWGTSGIETQYF
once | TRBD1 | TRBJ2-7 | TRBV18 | TGTGCCAGCTCACCACCTGGGACAGGGCTGTACGAGCAGTACTTC | CASSPPGTGLYEQYF
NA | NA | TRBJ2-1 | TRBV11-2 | TGTGCCAGCAGCTTAGCGGGGAGCGATGAGCAGTTCTTC | CASSLAGSDEQFF
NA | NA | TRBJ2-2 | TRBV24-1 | TGTGCCACCAGTGATCCCCACCGGACGGGCACCGGGGAGCTGTTTTTT | CATSDPHRTGTGELFF
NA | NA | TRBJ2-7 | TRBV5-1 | TGCGCCAGCAGCTTGTCTCCCACAGGGTCCGAGCAGTACTTC | CASSLSPTGSEQYF
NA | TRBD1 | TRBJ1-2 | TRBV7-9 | TGTGCCAGCAGCGACGGGACAGGATTTGTTGGCTACACCTTC | CASSDGTGFVGYTF
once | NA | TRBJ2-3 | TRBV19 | TGTGCCAGTAGTCAGGAGATCACAGATACGCAGTATTTT | CASSQEITDTQYF
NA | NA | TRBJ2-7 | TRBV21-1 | TGTGCCAGCAGCAAAGCGACAGGGACCCACGAGCAGTACTTC | CASSKATGTHEQYF
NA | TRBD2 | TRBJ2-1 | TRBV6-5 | TGTGCCAGCAGTTACAGGCTAGCGGGGAACAATGAGCAGTTCTTC | CASSYRLAGNNEQFF